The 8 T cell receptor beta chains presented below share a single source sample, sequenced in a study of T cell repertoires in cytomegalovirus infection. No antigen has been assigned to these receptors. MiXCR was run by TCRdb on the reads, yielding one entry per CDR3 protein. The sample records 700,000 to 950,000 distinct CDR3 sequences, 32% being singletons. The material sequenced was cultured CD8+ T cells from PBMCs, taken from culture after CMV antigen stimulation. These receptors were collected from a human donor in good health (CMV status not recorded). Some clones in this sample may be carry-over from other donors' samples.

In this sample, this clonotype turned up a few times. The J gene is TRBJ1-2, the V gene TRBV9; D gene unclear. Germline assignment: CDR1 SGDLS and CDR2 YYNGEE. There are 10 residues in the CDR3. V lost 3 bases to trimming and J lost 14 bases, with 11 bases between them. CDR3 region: CASSGRRLTF. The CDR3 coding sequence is TGTGCCAGCAGCGGACGGAGGCTAACCTTC.

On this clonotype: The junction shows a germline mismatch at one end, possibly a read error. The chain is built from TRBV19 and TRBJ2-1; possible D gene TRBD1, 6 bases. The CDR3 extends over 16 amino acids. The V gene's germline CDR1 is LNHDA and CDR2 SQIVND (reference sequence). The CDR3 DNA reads TGTGTCAGTAGAGGGGTGAGGGGGACGCCCTACAATGAGCAGTTCTTC. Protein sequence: CVSRGVRGTPYNEQFF.

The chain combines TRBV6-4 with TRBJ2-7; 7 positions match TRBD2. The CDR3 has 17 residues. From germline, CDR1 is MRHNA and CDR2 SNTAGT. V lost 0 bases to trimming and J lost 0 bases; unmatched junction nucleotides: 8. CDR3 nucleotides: TGTGCCAGCAGTGACTCGAAAGGCGGGGGAAGCTCCTACGAGCAGTACTTC. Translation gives CASSDSKGGGSSYEQYF.

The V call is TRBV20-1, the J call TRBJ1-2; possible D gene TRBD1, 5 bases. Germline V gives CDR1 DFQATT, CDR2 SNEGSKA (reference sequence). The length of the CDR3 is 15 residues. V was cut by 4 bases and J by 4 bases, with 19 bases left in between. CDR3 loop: CSAKETDPHFYGYTF. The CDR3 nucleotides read TGCAGTGCTAAGGAGACAGACCCTCACTTCTATGGCTACACCTTC.

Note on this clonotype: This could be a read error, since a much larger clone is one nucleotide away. The CDR3 sequence: CASCEWENTEAFF. As DNA, the CDR3 is TGTGCCAGCTGCGAGTGGGAGAACACTGAAGCTTTCTTT. The chain links TRBV11-2 to TRBJ1-1; D call uncertain. The germline CDR1 and CDR2 sequences are SGHAT and FQNNGV. Trimming stripped 8 bases from V and 1 base from J, with 11 bases between. The CDR3 is made up of 13 amino acids.

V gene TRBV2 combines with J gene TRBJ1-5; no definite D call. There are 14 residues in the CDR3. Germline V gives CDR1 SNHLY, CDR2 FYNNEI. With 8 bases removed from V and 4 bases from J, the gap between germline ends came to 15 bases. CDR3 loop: CASDSGFGNQPQHF. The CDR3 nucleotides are TGTGCCAGCGACTCTGGGTTTGGGAATCAGCCCCAGCATTTT.

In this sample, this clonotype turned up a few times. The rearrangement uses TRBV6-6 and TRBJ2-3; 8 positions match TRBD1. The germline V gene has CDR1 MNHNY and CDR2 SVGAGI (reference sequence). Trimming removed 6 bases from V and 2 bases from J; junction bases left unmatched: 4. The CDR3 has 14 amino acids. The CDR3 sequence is CASSQDRVTDTQYF. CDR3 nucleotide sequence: TGTGCCAGCAGCCAGGACAGGGTCACAGATACGCAGTATTTT.

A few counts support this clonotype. Here the CDR3 DNA reads TGTGCCAGCAGCCAACCCCCCCGCGGCCCCTATGGCTACACCTTC. Protein sequence: CASSQPPRGPYGYTF. The chain links TRBV4-2 to TRBJ1-2; no definite D call. Trimming shortened V by 2 bases and J by 4 bases, and 14 bases separated the two germline ends. Germline loops: CDR1 LGHNA, CDR2 YNFKEQ. This CDR3 is 15 amino acids long.